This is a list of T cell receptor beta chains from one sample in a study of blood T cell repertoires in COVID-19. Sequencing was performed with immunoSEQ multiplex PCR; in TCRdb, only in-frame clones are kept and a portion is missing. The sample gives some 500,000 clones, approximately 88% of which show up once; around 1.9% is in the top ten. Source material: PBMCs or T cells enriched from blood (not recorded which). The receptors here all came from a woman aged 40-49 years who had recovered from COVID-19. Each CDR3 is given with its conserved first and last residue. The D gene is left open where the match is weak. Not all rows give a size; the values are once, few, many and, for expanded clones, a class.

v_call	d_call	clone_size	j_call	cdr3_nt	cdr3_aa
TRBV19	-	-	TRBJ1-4	TGTGCCAGTAGTATATCGCCCTCCCTTAACAGGGTTAATGAAAAACTGTTTTTT	CASSISPSLNRVNEKLFF
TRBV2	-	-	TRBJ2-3	TGTGCCAGCAGTGACCGTAGCGGCACAGATACGCAGTATTTT	CASSDRSGTDTQYF
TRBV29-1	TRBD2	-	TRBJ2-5	TGCAGCGTTGATTCGGGGGGATTGGGAGAGACCCAGTACTTC	CSVDSGGLGETQYF
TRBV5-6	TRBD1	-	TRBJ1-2	TGTGCCAGCAGCTTGGGACAGGGGAGCTATGGCTACACCTTC	CASSLGQGSYGYTF
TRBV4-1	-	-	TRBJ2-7	TGCGCCAGCAGCCAAGATCCGCTGCCCAGGGTGGGAGAGCAGTACTTC	CASSQDPLPRVGEQYF
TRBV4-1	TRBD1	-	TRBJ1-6	TGCGCCAGCAGGTCTCAAAACAGGGGAGTGAGTAATTCACCCCTCCACTTT	CASRSQNRGVSNSPLHF
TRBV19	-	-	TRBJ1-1	TGTGCCAGTAGATCGGGTAGGAACACTGAAGCTTTCTTT	CASRSGRNTEAFF
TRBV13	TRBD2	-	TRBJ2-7	TGTGCCAGCACTCTAGCGGGATACGAGCAGTACTTC	CASTLAGYEQYF
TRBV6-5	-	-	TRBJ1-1	TGTGCCAGCAGTTACGGAGAGGCCAACACTGAAGCTTTCTTT	CASSYGEANTEAFF
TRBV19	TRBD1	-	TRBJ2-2	TGTGCCAGTAGCCACACAGGGGTTGAATGGGCCGGGGAGCTGTTTTTT	CASSHTGVEWAGELFF
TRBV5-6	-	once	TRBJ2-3	TGTGCCAGCAGTTCCGGCAGCGCAGATACGCAGTATTTT	CASSSGSADTQYF
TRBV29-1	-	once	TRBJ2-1	TGCAGCGATGGGAGAGAGCAGTTCTTC	CSDGREQFF
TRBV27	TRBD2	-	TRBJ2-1	TGTGCCAGCAGTTTTTTCTCCGGGGGAGGGGAGCAGTTCTTC	CASSFFSGGGEQFF
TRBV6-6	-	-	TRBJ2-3	TGTGCCAGCAGTTACGGGCAAAATGCTGATACGCAGTATTTT	CASSYGQNADTQYF
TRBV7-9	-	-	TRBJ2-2	TGTGCCAGCAGCTTAACAAGTAACACCGGGGAGCTGTTTTTT	CASSLTSNTGELFF
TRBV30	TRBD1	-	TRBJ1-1	TGTGCCTGTGTCAGGGACAGGGGGCAATCTGAAGCTTTCTTT	CACVRDRGQSEAFF
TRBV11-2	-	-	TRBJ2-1	TGTGCCAGCAGCCCCAGCGGAGGGGCCTACAATGAGCAGTTCTTC	CASSPSGGAYNEQFF
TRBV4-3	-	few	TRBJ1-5	TGCGCCAGCAGCCAAGCGATCCCGGCCAGGGGAGCGACTCAGCCCCAGCATTTT	CASSQAIPARGATQPQHF
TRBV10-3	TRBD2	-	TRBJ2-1	TGTGCCATCAGTGAGGGGACTAGCGGGAACTACAATGAGCAGTTCTTC	CAISEGTSGNYNEQFF
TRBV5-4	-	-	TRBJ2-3	TGTGCCAGCAGCTTCCTAGCAGATACGCAGTATTTT	CASSFLADTQYF
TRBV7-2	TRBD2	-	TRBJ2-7	TGTGCCAGCAGCACTGCTAGCGGGAGCTCCTACGAGCAGTACTTC	CASSTASGSSYEQYF
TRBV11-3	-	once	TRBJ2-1	TGTGCCAGCAGCTTAAATCGGGACAATGAGCAGTTCTTC	CASSLNRDNEQFF
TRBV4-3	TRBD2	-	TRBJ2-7	TGCGCCAGCAGCCAAGGTTCTAGCGGAAGCTCCTACGAGCAGTACTTC	CASSQGSSGSSYEQYF
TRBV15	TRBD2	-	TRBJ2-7	TGTGCCACCAGCAGGGTGGGTCTAGCGGGAGGCTACGAGCAGTACTTC	CATSRVGLAGGYEQYF